This note documents a single T cell receptor beta chain sequence. What it binds is not known. This record comes from a study of T cells after yellow fever vaccination. A universal primer site and UMIs were added as TCR cDNA was made by 5'RACE template switching. TCRdb analysed the 5' RACE reads with MiXCR anew, one entry per CDR3 protein. There are about 340,000 distinct CDR3 sequences in the sample; 3% to 4.5% occur only once, and 24% lies in the top ten. Whole-study findings and limits: Few clonotypes appeared in both CD4 and CD8 compartments. The booster saw the reappearance of most primary-vaccination clones (about 95% CD4, 80% to 90% CD8).

The CDR3 spans 13 residues. Trimming removed 2 bases from V and 6 bases from J; junction bases left unmatched: 2. Germline CDR1 SGHDT, CDR2 YYEEEE. Specimen: PBMCs, collected 5 days after the yellow fever booster vaccination. The J gene is TRBJ2-7, the V gene TRBV5-6; 10 bases match TRBD1. This TCR derives from a man aged 18 to 30 who received the YFV17D yellow fever vaccine. CDR3 nucleotides: TGTGCCAGCAGCTTCCGGGACAGGGGCGAGCAGTACTTC. It specifies CASSFRDRGEQYF.